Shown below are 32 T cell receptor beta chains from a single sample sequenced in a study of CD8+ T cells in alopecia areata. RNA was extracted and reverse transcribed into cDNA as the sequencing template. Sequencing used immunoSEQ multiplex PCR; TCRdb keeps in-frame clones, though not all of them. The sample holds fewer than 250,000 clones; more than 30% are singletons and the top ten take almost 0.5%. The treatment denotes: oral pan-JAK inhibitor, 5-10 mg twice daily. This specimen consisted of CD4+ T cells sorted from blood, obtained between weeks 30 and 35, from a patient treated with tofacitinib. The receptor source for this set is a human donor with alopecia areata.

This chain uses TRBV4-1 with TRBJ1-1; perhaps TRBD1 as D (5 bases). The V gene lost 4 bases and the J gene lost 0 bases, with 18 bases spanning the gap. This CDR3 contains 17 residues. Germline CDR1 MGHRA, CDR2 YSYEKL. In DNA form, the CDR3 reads TGCGCCAGCAGCCCCCTTGGAAGGGGCGACATGAACACTGAAGCTTTCTTT. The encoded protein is CASSPLGRGDMNTEAFF.

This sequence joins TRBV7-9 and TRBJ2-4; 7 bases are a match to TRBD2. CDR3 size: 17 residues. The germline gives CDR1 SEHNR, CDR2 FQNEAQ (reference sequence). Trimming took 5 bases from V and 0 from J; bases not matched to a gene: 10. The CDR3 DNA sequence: TGTGCCAGCAGCCAAGAGTCCCTAGCGGTAGCCAAAAACATTCAGTACTTC. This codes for CASSQESLAVAKNIQYF. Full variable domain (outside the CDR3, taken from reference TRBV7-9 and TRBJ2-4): DTGVSQNPRHKITKRGQNVTFRCDPISEHNRLYWYRQTLGQGPEFLTYFQNEAQLEKSRLLSDRFSAERPKGSFSTLEIQRTEQGDSAMYLCASSQESLAVAKNIQYFGAGTRLSVL.

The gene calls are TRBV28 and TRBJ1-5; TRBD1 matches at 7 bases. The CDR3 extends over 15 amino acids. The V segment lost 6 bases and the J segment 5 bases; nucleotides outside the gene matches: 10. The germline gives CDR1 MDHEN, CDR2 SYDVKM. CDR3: CASSRTGGQDQPQHF. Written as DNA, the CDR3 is TGTGCCAGCAGCCGGACAGGCGGGCAGGATCAGCCCCAGCATTTT.

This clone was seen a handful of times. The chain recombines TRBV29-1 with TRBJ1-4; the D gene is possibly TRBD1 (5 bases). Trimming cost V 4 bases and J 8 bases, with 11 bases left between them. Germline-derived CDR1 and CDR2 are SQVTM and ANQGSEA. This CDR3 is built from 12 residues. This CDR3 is CSVVQGGEKLFF. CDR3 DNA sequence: TGCAGCGTTGTGCAGGGAGGAGAAAAACTGTTTTTT.

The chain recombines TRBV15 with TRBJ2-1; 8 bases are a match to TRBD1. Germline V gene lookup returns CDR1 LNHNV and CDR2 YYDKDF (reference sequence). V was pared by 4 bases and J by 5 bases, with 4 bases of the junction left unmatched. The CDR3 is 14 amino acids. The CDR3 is CATSIQDRDNEQFF. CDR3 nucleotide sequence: TGTGCCACCAGCATTCAGGACAGGGACAATGAGCAGTTCTTC.

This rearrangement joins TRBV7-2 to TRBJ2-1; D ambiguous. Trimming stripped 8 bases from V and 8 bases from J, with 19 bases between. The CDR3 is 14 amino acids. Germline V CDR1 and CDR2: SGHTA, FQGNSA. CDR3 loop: CASAPRQRAHEQFF. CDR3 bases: TGTGCCAGCGCCCCGAGACAAAGGGCACATGAGCAGTTCTTC.

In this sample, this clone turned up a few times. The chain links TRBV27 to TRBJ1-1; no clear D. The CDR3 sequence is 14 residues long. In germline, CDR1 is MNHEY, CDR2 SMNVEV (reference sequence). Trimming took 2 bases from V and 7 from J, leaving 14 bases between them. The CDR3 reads CASSLNRVGHEAFF. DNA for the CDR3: TGTGCCAGCAGTTTAAATCGAGTAGGGCATGAAGCTTTCTTT.

This CDR3 reads CASSVEGTREGETQYF. CDR3 DNA: TGTGCCAGCAGCGTAGAGGGGACCAGGGAGGGGGAGACCCAGTACTTC. The chain couples TRBV9 to TRBJ2-5; 7 nucleotides agree with TRBD2. Germline CDR1 reads SGDLS; CDR2 reads YYNGEE. The V and J ends lost 0 bases and 5 bases, in that order; junction bases with no gene match: 10. The CDR3 is 16 amino acids.

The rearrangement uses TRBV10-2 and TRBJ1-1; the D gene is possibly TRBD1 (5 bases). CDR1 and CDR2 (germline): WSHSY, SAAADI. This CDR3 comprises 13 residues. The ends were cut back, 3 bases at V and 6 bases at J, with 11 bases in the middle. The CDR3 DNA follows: TGCGCCAGCAGTGACATGCTGGGGGCTGAAGCTTTCTTT. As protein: CASSDMLGAEAFF.

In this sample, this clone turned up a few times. The CDR3 is CASAAASTDTQYF. CDR3 in DNA: TGTGCCAGCGCGGCGGCTAGCACAGATACGCAGTATTTT. The chain employs TRBV4-2 and TRBJ2-3; the D is unclear. Per germline, CDR1 LGHNA and CDR2 YNFKEQ. CDR3 length: 13 amino acids. V was pared by 8 bases and J by 0 bases, with 9 bases between.

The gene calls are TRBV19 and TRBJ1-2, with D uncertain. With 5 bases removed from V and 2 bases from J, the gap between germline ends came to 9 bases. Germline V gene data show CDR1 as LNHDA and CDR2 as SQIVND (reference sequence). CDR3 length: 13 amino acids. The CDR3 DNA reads TGTGCCAGTAGTCGGACGGAGAACTATGGCTACACCTTC. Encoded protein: CASSRTENYGYTF. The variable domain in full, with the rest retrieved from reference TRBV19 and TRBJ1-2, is DGGITQSPKYLFRKEGQNVTLSCEQNLNHDAMYWYRQDPGQGLRLIYYSQIVNDFQKGDIAEGYSVSREKKESFPLTVTSAQKNPTAFYLCASSRTENYGYTFGSGTRLTVV.

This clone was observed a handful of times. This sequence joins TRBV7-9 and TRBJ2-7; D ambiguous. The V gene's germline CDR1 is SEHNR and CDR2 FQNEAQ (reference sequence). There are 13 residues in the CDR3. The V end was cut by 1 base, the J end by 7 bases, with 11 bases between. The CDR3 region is CASSLDPSWEQYF. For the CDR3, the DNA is TGTGCCAGCAGCTTAGATCCCTCGTGGGAGCAGTACTTC.

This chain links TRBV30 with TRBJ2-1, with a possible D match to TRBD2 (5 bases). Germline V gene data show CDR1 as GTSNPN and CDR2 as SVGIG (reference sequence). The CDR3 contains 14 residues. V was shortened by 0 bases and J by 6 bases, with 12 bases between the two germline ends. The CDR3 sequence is CAWSVWLGGNEQFF. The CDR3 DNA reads TGTGCCTGGAGTGTATGGTTAGGAGGCAATGAGCAGTTCTTC.

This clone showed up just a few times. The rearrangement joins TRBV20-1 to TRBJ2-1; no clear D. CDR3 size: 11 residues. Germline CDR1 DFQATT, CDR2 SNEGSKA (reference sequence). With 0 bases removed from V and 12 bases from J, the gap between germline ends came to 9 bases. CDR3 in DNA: TGCAGTGCTAGAGATCGCGTAGGGCAGTTCTTC. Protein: CSARDRVGQFF.

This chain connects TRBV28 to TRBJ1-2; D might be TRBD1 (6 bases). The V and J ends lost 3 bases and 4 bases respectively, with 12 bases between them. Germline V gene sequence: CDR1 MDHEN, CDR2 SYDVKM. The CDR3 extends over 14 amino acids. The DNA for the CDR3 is TGTGCCAGCAGTTTGGCACAGGGACGCTATGGCTACACCTTC. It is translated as CASSLAQGRYGYTF.

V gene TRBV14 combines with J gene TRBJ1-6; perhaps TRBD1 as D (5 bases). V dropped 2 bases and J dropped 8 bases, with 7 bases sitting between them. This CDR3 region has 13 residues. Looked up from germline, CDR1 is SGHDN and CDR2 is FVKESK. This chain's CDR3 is CASSQTGYSPLHF. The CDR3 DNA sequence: TGTGCCAGCAGCCAAACAGGCTATTCACCCCTCCACTTT.

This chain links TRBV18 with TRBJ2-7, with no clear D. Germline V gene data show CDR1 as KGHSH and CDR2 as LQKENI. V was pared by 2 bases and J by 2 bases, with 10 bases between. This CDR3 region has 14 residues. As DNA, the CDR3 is TGTGCCAGCTCACCAGGTTACTCTACCTACGAGCAGTACTTC. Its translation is CASSPGYSTYEQYF.

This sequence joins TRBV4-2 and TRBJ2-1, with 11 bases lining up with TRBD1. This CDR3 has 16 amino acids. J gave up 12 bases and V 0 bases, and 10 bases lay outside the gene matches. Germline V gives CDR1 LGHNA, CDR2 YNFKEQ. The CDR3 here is CASSQDLSGTGGRQFF. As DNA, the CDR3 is TGTGCCAGCAGCCAAGATTTGTCCGGGACAGGGGGAAGGCAGTTCTTC.

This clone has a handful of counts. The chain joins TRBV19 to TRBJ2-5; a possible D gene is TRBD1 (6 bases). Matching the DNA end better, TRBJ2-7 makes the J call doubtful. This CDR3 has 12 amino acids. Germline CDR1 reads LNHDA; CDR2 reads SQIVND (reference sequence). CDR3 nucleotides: TGTGCCAGTCAGGCAGGGGTCGGCGAGCAGTACTTC. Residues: CASQAGVGEQYF.

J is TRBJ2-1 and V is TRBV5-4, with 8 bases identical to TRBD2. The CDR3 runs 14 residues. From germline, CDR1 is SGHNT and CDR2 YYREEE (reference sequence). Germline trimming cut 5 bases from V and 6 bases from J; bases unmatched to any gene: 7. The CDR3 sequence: CASRVGGRSNEQFF. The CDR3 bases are TGTGCCAGCAGGGTGGGCGGGAGGTCCAATGAGCAGTTCTTC.

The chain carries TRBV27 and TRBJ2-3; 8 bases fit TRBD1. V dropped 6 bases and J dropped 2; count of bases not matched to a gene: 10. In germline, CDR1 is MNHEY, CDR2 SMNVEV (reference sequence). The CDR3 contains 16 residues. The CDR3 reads CASSQPGQDITDTQYF. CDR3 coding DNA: TGTGCCAGCAGCCAACCGGGACAGGACATCACAGATACGCAGTATTTT.

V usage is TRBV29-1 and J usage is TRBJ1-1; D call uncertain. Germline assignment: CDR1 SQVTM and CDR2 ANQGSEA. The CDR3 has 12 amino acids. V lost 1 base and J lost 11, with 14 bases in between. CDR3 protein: CSVEAAAVSAFF. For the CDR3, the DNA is TGCAGCGTTGAAGCCGCTGCAGTTTCGGCTTTCTTT.

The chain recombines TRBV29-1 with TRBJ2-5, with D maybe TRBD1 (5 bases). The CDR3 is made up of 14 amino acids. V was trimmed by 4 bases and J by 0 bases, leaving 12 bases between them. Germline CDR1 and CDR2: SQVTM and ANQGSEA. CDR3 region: CSVGAATDQETQYF. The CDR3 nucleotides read TGCAGCGTTGGGGCAGCGACAGACCAAGAGACCCAGTACTTC.

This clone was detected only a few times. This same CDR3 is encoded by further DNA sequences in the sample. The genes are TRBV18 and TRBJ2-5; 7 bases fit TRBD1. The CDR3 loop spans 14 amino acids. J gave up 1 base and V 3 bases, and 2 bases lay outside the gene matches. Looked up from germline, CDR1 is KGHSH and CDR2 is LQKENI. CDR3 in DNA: TGTGCCAGCTCACCCGGGACAGCCCAAGAGACCCAGTACTTC. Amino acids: CASSPGTAQETQYF.

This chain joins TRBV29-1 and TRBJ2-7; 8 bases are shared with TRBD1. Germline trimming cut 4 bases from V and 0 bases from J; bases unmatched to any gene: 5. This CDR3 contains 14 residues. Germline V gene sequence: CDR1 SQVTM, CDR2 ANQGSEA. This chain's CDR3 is CSVGGQENSYEQYF. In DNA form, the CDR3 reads TGCAGCGTTGGGGGACAGGAGAACTCCTACGAGCAGTACTTC.

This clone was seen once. CDR3 loop: CAWSGNRGYEQYF. CDR3 DNA sequence: TGTGCCTGGAGTGGGAACAGGGGCTACGAGCAGTACTTC. J is TRBJ2-7 and V is TRBV30; the match to TRBD1 covers 7 bases. V gave up 1 base and J gave up 3 bases; unmatched junction bases: 3. CDR1 is GTSNPN, CDR2 SVGIG, per germline (reference sequence). This CDR3 contains 13 residues.

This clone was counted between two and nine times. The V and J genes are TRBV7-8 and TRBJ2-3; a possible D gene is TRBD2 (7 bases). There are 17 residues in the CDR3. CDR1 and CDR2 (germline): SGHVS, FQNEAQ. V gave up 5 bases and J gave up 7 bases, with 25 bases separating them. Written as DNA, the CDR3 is TGTGCCAGCAGCCCCCCAGTTAATACGGGGGGCCGACATACGCAGTATTTT. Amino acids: CASSPPVNTGGRHTQYF.

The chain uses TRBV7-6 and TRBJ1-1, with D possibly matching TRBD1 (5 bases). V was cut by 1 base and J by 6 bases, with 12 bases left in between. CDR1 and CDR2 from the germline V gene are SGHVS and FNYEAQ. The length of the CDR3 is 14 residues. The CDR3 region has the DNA TGTGCCAGCAGCTTAGTAGAGGGAGGGGCTGAAGCTTTCTTT. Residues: CASSLVEGGAEAFF. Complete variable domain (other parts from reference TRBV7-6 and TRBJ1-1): GAGVSQSPRYKVTKRGQDVALRCDPISGHVSLYWYRQALGQGPEFLTYFNYEAQQDKSGLPNDRFSAERPEGSISTLTIQRTEQRDSAMYRCASSLVEGGAEAFFGQGTRLTVV.

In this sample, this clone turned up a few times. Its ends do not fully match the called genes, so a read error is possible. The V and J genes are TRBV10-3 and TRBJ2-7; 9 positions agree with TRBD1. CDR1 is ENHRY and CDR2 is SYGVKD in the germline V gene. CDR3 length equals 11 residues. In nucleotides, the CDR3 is TGTGCCATCAGTGCCGGGGGACAGGGACAGTTC. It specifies CAISAGGQGQF.

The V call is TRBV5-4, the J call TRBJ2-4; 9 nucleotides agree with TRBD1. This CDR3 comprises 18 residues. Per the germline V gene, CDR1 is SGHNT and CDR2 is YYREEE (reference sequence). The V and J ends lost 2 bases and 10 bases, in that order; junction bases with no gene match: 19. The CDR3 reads CASSLSLTGGTRGRIQYF. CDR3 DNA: TGTGCCAGCAGCTTAAGCCTGACAGGGGGGACGCGAGGGAGGATTCAGTACTTC. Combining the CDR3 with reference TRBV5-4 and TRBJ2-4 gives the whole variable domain ETGVTQSPTHLIKTRGQQVTLRCSSQSGHNTVSWYQQALGQGPQFIFQYYREEENGRGNFPPRFSGLQFPNYSSELNVNALELDDSALYLCASSLSLTGGTRGRIQYFGAGTRLSVL.

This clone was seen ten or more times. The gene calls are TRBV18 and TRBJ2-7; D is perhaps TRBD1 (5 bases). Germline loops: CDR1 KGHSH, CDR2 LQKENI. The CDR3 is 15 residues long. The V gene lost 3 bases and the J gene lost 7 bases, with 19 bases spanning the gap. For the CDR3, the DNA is TGTGCCAGCTCACCTCGACAGTCAATAGGTCTAGAGCAGTACTTC. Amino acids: CASSPRQSIGLEQYF.

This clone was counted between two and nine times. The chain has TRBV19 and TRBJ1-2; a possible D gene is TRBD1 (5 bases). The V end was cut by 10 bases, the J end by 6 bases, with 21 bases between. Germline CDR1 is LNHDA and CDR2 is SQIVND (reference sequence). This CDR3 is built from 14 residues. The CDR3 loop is CATSRGREGDGYTF. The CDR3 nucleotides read TGTGCCACCTCAAGGGGCAGGGAGGGAGATGGCTACACCTTC.